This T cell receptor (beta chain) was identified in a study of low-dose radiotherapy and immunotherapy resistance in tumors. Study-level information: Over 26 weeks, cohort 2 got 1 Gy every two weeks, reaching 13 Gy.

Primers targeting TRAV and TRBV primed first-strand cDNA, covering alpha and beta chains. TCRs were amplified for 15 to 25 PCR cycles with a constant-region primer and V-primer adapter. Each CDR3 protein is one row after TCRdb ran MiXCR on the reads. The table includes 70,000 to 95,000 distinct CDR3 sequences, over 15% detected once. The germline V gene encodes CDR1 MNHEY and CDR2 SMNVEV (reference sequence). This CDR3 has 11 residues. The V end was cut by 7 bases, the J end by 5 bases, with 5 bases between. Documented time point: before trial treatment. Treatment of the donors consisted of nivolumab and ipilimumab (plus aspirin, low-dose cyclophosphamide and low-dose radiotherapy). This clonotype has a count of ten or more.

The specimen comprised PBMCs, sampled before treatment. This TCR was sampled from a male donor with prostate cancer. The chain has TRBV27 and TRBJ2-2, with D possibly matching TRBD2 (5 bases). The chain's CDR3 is CASTGTGELFF. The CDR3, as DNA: TGTGCCAGCACGGGAACCGGGGAGCTGTTTTTT.